Each of the 21 T cell receptor beta chains below was sequenced from the same sample in a study of blood T cell repertoires in COVID-19 (dated by TCRdb to 2020 to 2021). Library preparation was by the immunoSEQ multiplex PCR assay. The source is immuneACCESS, and TCRdb retained only in-frame sequences with V and J called. Part of the clones is not carried over; for the studies checked, unresolved V genes explain less than half of this, and the remainder is unexplained. In all, the sample holds some 160,000 clones, and around 80% of those were seen once. 3% to 3.5% of the sample rests with the top ten. Sequencing input: PBMCs or T cells enriched from blood (not recorded which). These receptor sequences come from a woman aged 55-69 years who had recovered from COVID-19.

The chain recombines TRBV5-1 with TRBJ1-1; D gene ambiguous. V lost 5 bases to trimming and J lost 2 bases, with 10 bases between them. Looked up from germline, CDR1 is SGHRS and CDR2 is YFSETQ. The CDR3 runs 13 residues. The chain's CDR3 is CASSPQINTEAFF. CDR3 bases: TGCGCCAGCAGTCCACAGATCAACACTGAAGCTTTCTTT.

V is TRBV4-1 and J is TRBJ1-4; D is ambiguous. Germline V gene sequence: CDR1 MGHRA, CDR2 YSYEKL. V dropped 4 bases and J dropped 5 bases, with 8 bases sitting between them. CDR3 length: 13 residues. CDR3 residues: CASSLRVNEKLFF. As DNA, the CDR3 is TGCGCCAGCAGCCTCCGGGTGAATGAAAAACTGTTTTTT.

The gene calls are TRBV24-1 and TRBJ2-2, with 15 bases matching TRBD2. Germline V gives CDR1 KGHDR, CDR2 SFDVKD. V lost 5 bases to trimming and J lost 6 bases; unmatched junction nucleotides: 0. There are 15 residues in the CDR3. The CDR3 reads CATSGTSGGAGELFF. The DNA of the CDR3 is TGTGCCACCAGTGGGACTAGCGGGGGGGCCGGGGAGCTGTTTTTT.

This clone was found once. This chain connects TRBV14 to TRBJ1-3; tentative D call: TRBD1 (6 bases). Trimming took off 0 bases at V and 4 bases at J, with 13 bases between the two ends. CDR3 length equals 16 residues. Germline CDR1 and CDR2: SGHDN and FVKESK. The CDR3 region is CASSQEIGGPGNTIYF. In nucleotides, the CDR3 is TGTGCCAGCAGCCAAGAAATTGGGGGCCCGGGAAACACCATATATTTT.

The rearrangement links TRBV5-1 to TRBJ1-4, with 7 bases matching TRBD1. The CDR3 runs 15 residues. Losses at the gene ends were 4 bases for V and 7 bases for J; bases not matched to a gene: 10. Germline V gives CDR1 SGHRS, CDR2 YFSETQ. This chain's CDR3 is CASSGEGAQGEKLFF. CDR3 in DNA: TGCGCCAGCAGCGGTGAGGGGGCGCAGGGTGAAAAACTGTTTTTT.

V is TRBV5-1 and J is TRBJ1-1; no firm D call. The CDR3 has 15 residues. V gave up 3 bases and J gave up 1 base, with 13 bases separating them. Per the germline V gene, CDR1 is SGHRS and CDR2 is YFSETQ. This CDR3 reads CASSSEEGGNTEAFF. CDR3 bases: TGCGCCAGCAGCTCGGAGGAGGGCGGGAACACTGAAGCTTTCTTT.

CDR3 loop: CASSEGQEAFF. CDR3 DNA sequence: TGTGCCAGCAGTGAAGGGCAGGAAGCTTTCTTT. The genes are TRBV25-1 and TRBJ1-1; D unclear. V was cut by 2 bases and J by 8 bases, with 6 bases left in between. The CDR3 is 11 amino acids. Germline V lookup: CDR1 MGHDK, CDR2 SYGVNS.

The rearrangement uses TRBV7-9 and TRBJ2-3; D unresolved. CDR1 is SEHNR, CDR2 FQNEAQ, per germline (reference sequence). The CDR3 sequence is 18 residues long. V was cut by 1 base and J by 2 bases, with 19 bases left in between. CDR3 amino acids: CASSLEIHSQVDTDTQYF. CDR3 DNA sequence: TGTGCCAGCAGCTTAGAGATACACTCGCAGGTTGACACAGATACGCAGTATTTT. Full variable domain (remainder filled in from reference TRBV7-9 and TRBJ2-3): DTGVSQNPRHKITKRGQNVTFRCDPISEHNRLYWYRQTLGQGPEFLTYFQNEAQLEKSRLLSDRFSAERPKGSFSTLEIQRTEQGDSAMYLCASSLEIHSQVDTDTQYFGPGTRLTVL.

The table lists this clone with a count of one. The V call is TRBV21-1, the J call TRBJ1-2; the DNA was not used to check the table's D call, TRBD1. TRBV21-1 is an annotated pseudogene. The CDR3 runs to 17 residues. The CDR3 DNA is TGTGCCAGCAGCACATCCCAAGAAGACAAGACTAACTATGGCTACACCTTC. Residues: CASSTSQEDKTNYGYTF.

This clone was seen a handful of times. This rearrangement joins TRBV18 to TRBJ2-6; 7 bases line up with TRBD1. The V segment lost 6 bases and the J segment 0 bases; nucleotides outside the gene matches: 8. Germline CDR1 is KGHSH and CDR2 is LQKENI. CDR3 length: 17 residues. The CDR3 sequence is CASSEGQMNSGANVLTF. CDR3 in DNA: TGTGCCAGCTCTGAGGGACAGATGAACTCTGGGGCCAACGTCCTGACTTTC.

The chain carries TRBV23-1 and TRBJ1-5; the D is unclear. TRBV23-1 is noted as an ORF with a role that remains uncertain. The ends were cut back, 2 bases at V and 4 bases at J, with 3 bases in the middle. This CDR3 is 12 amino acids long. The CDR3 sequence is CASSQTNQPQHF. The DNA of the CDR3 is TGCGCCAGCAGTCAAACTAATCAGCCCCAGCATTTT.

The chain couples TRBV30 to TRBJ1-4; 7 nucleotides align to TRBD1. Germline-derived CDR1 and CDR2 are GTSNPN and SVGIG (reference sequence). The CDR3 is 13 amino acids. V lost 0 bases to trimming and J lost 6 bases; unmatched junction nucleotides: 1. This chain's CDR3 is CAWSVRGDEKLFF. The CDR3 DNA follows: TGTGCCTGGAGTGTCAGGGGGGATGAAAAACTGTTTTTT.

This rearrangement joins TRBV7-3 to TRBJ1-6; D may be TRBD1 (5 bases). The CDR3 covers 16 residues. V dropped 2 bases and J dropped 9 bases, with 17 bases sitting between them. Germline V gene sequence: CDR1 SGHTA, CDR2 FQGTGA. Here the CDR3 reads CASSLYDKGKRSPLHF. CDR3 nucleotide sequence: TGTGCCAGCAGCTTATATGACAAGGGGAAGCGTTCACCCCTCCACTTT.

This clone was detected only once. The chain combines TRBV6-5 with TRBJ1-2, with D tentatively TRBD1 (6 bases). Germline assignment: CDR1 MNHEY and CDR2 SVGAGI. This CDR3 is 14 amino acids long. V was clipped by 4 bases and J by 10 bases, with 19 bases between them. The DNA of the CDR3 is TGTGCCAGCAGTTTCGGGGGGGCGCAGTTTACCTACACCTTC. Its protein is CASSFGGAQFTYTF.

V and J are TRBV9 and TRBJ1-2; TRBD1 matches at 11 bases. The CDR3 has 18 amino acids. J lost 6 bases, V lost 3 bases, and 16 bases had no gene match. Per the germline V gene, CDR1 is SGDLS and CDR2 is YYNGEE. The CDR3 coding sequence is TGTGCCAGCAGCGCCACCTACCATCCGGGACAGGGGGAACATGGCTACACCTTC. Protein: CASSATYHPGQGEHGYTF.

This clone has a handful of counts. The genes are TRBV4-1 and TRBJ1-2; TRBD1 matches 9 bases. The V segment lost 4 bases and the J segment 7 bases; nucleotides outside the gene matches: 4. Per germline, CDR1 MGHRA and CDR2 YSYEKL. The CDR3 length is 13 residues. The chain's CDR3 is CASSLGQGLGYTF. For the CDR3, the DNA is TGCGCCAGCAGCCTCGGACAGGGGCTTGGCTACACCTTC.

The CDR3 DNA reads TGTGCCAGCAGCTTAGGAAGGGGACAGGGCAGGAATCAGCCCCAGCATTTT. Its translation: CASSLGRGQGRNQPQHF. This chain uses TRBV7-9 with TRBJ1-5; TRBD1 aligns across 9 bases. CDR3 size: 17 residues. Trimming took 1 base from V and 4 from J; bases not matched to a gene: 8. In germline, CDR1 is SEHNR, CDR2 FQNEAQ (reference sequence).

This chain joins TRBV3-1 (or the pseudogene TRBV3-2) and TRBJ1-1; D may be TRBD1 (5 bases). Germline values: CDR1 LGHDT, CDR2 YNNKEL (reference sequence). Trimming removed 3 bases from V and 6 bases from J, with 8 bases in between. CDR3 length: 12 amino acids. CDR3: CASSHVRAEAFF. The CDR3 nucleotides read TGTGCCAGCAGCCATGTCAGGGCTGAAGCTTTCTTT.

V gene TRBV10-3 combines with J gene TRBJ1-3; no clear D. V was pared by 3 bases and J by 5 bases, with 8 bases between. This CDR3 has 13 residues. Germline V gives CDR1 ENHRY, CDR2 SYGVKD. In nucleotides, the CDR3 is TGTGCCATCAGTGAAGGCGGCAGAAACACCATATATTTT. This sequence encodes CAISEGGRNTIYF.

This sequence joins TRBV10-3 and TRBJ2-7; TRBD2 matches 8 bases. J gave up 0 bases and V 4 bases, and 5 bases lay outside the gene matches. This CDR3 comprises 15 residues. The germline gives CDR1 ENHRY, CDR2 SYGVKD. Written as DNA, the CDR3 is TGTGCCATCAGTGGAGGACTAGCTGGCTCCTACGAGCAGTACTTC. Its translation: CAISGGLAGSYEQYF.

This chain uses TRBV10-3 with TRBJ2-7; 7 nucleotides align to TRBD1. Germline CDR1 is ENHRY and CDR2 is SYGVKD. After removal of 6 bases from V and 2 bases from J, the junction contained 4 bases not matched to a gene. This CDR3 region has 13 residues. CDR3 bases: TGTGCCATCAGACCGGGACAGACCTACGAGCAGTACTTC. It yields the protein CAIRPGQTYEQYF.